This section outlines one T cell receptor beta chain sequence together with its context. The record originates from a study of blood T cell repertoires in COVID-19. Study summary: The United States, Italy and Spain supplied acute and convalescent COVID-19 samples. The cDNA or gDNA used as material had been derived from T cells, B-cell-depleted T cells, or PBMCs.

V was pared by 1 base and J by 4 bases, with 7 bases between. Germline CDR1 is LNHDA and CDR2 is SQIVND (reference sequence). CDR3 size: 13 residues. Original data processing: Using reference gene primer amplification, nucleated cell counts were estimated. The repertoire was sequenced with immunoSEQ multiplex PCR; TCRdb's copy has only in-frame clones and lacks some. The V and J calls and clone size are taken from that table; D and trimming were inferred from the DNA. The table has fewer than 350,000 clones, around 89% seen once. This clonotype originated in a man aged 35 to 55 with acute or convalescent COVID-19. The sample was peripheral blood. V usage is TRBV19 and J usage is TRBJ1-2; D is unresolved. The CDR3 loop reads CASSIAVIYGYTF. DNA of the CDR3: TGTGCCAGTAGTATAGCAGTGATCTATGGCTACACCTTC.